These 32 T cell receptor beta chains were sequenced from one sample in a study of T cell responses to AZD1222 COVID-19 vaccine. Assay used: immunoSEQ multiplex PCR; TCRdb lists only in-frame clones, some missing. The sample has around 170,000 clones, approximately 90% seen once; the top ten hold under 5%. The source was peripheral blood, collected on day 0 of AZD1222 vaccination. Every receptor here comes from an adult in good health.

The chain links TRBV3-1 (or the pseudogene TRBV3-2) to TRBJ2-3; a possible D gene is TRBD2 (6 bases). Trimming removed 5 bases at V and 2 bases at J, with 11 bases between. CDR1 is LGHDT and CDR2 is YNNKEL in the germline V gene (reference sequence). There are 14 residues in the CDR3. In DNA, the CDR3 is TGTGCCAGCAGCTCGACTAGTAACACAGATACGCAGTATTTT. It specifies CASSSTSNTDTQYF.

The chain couples TRBV10-3 to TRBJ2-7, with TRBD2 matching over 8 bases. The V gene end was trimmed by 3 bases and the J gene end by 0 bases; junction bases not matched to a gene: 1. CDR3 length equals 14 residues. Germline CDR1 is ENHRY and CDR2 is SYGVKD. In DNA, the CDR3 is TGTGCCATCAGTGATAGCGGGACCTCCTACGAGCAGTACTTC. This sequence encodes CAISDSGTSYEQYF.

The V call is TRBV4-1, the J call TRBJ2-3; TRBD2 agrees at 9 bases. The CDR3 loop spans 15 amino acids. V gave up 2 bases and J gave up 5 bases; unmatched junction bases: 5. The germline gives CDR1 MGHRA, CDR2 YSYEKL. In DNA form, the CDR3 reads TGCGCCAGCAGCCAATACAGCGGGAGGTTAGATACGCAGTATTTT. Translating gives CASSQYSGRLDTQYF.

The chain couples TRBV28 to TRBJ2-1; D may be TRBD1 (6 bases). The CDR3 covers 16 residues. Trimming cost V 5 bases and J 0 bases, with 14 bases left between them. Looked up from germline, CDR1 is MDHEN and CDR2 is SYDVKM. The CDR3: CASSPLGQSSYNEQFF. The CDR3 region has the DNA TGTGCCAGCAGTCCACTGGGACAAAGCTCCTACAATGAGCAGTTCTTC.

This sequence joins TRBV9 and TRBJ2-2; weak D call: TRBD2 (5 bases). Per germline, CDR1 SGDLS and CDR2 YYNGEE. V lost 4 bases to trimming and J lost 0 bases, with 13 bases between them. This CDR3 spans 16 amino acids. DNA of the CDR3: TGTGCCAGCAGCTACCGCGGGTCAGCGAACACCGGGGAGCTGTTTTTT. Residues: CASSYRGSANTGELFF.

The CDR3 here is CASSPPDSSTDTQYF. The CDR3 DNA follows: TGTGCCAGCTCACCACCGGACAGCAGCACAGATACGCAGTATTTT. The V and J genes are TRBV18 and TRBJ2-3; possible D gene TRBD1, 6 bases. The CDR3 covers 15 residues. V was cut by 0 bases and J by 0 bases, with 7 bases left in between. The germline gives CDR1 KGHSH, CDR2 LQKENI.

The sample holds one count of this clone. The same CDR3 arises from other DNA sequences in this sample as well. The rearrangement uses TRBV9 and TRBJ1-6; TRBD1 matches at 7 bases. The CDR3 extends over 14 amino acids. Germline CDR1 SGDLS, CDR2 YYNGEE. The ends lost 0 bases at V and 7 bases at J; junction bases unmatched: 1. DNA of the CDR3: TGTGCCAGCAGCGTAGGACAGGGAAATTCACCCCTCCACTTT. Translating it yields CASSVGQGNSPLHF. The variable domain in full, completed from reference TRBV9 and TRBJ1-6, reads DSGVTQTPKHLITATGQRVTLRCSPRSGDLSVYWYQQSLDQGLQFLIQYYNGEERAKGNILERFSAQQFPDLHSELNLSSLELGDSALYFCASSVGQGNSPLHFGNGTRLTVT.

This rearrangement joins TRBV3-1 (or the pseudogene TRBV3-2) to TRBJ2-7; D remains unclear. The CDR3 spans 15 residues. Germline values: CDR1 LGHDT, CDR2 YNNKEL (reference sequence). Trimming cost V 1 base and J 7 bases, with 17 bases left between them. The CDR3 coding sequence is TGTGCCAGCAGCCAAGTGGCCTCACAGACTGCGGAGCAGTACTTC. It codes for CASSQVASQTAEQYF.

There are a few counts of this clone. The chain recombines TRBV5-1 with TRBJ2-1; 7 nucleotides align to TRBD2. Germline V CDR1 and CDR2: SGHRS, YFSETQ. The CDR3 runs to 15 residues. The ends lost 4 bases at V and 4 bases at J; junction bases unmatched: 8. CDR3 in amino acids: CASSLAVGTYNEQFF. The CDR3 DNA sequence: TGCGCCAGCAGCCTAGCGGTAGGGACTTACAATGAGCAGTTCTTC.

This clone was detected a few times. The chain employs TRBV6-1 and TRBJ1-2, with D tentatively TRBD1 (5 bases). Germline values: CDR1 MNHNS, CDR2 SASEGT. V gave up 4 bases and J gave up 4 bases, with 19 bases separating them. The CDR3 sequence is 16 residues long. The CDR3 bases are TGTGCCAGCAGTGCGGATGGAAGGGGTTTAGGCTATGGCTACACCTTC. Translated, it gives CASSADGRGLGYGYTF.

J is TRBJ1-1 and V is TRBV9, with no clear D. Trimming shortened V by 0 bases and J by 1 base, and 10 bases separated the two germline ends. The CDR3 sequence is 15 residues long. Germline CDR1 is SGDLS and CDR2 is YYNGEE. CDR3 protein: CASSVANSWNTEAFF. CDR3 bases: TGTGCCAGCAGCGTAGCGAACAGTTGGAACACTGAAGCTTTCTTT.

The chain joins TRBV5-1 to TRBJ2-1; TRBD2 might be the D (6 bases). V was trimmed by 4 bases and J by 5 bases, leaving 16 bases between them. CDR1 is SGHRS and CDR2 is YFSETQ in the germline V gene. This CDR3 comprises 15 residues. This CDR3 is CASSLGSLGNNEQFF. As DNA, the CDR3 is TGCGCCAGCAGCCTCGGGAGTCTGGGTAACAATGAGCAGTTCTTC.

The chain combines TRBV11-2 with TRBJ2-5; D is possibly TRBD1 (8 bases). The CDR3 consists of 14 residues. V was trimmed by 4 bases and J by 5 bases, leaving 14 bases between them. The germline gives CDR1 SGHAT, CDR2 FQNNGV. CDR3 nucleotide sequence: TGTGCCAGCAGCTCGACAGGGGAGGGGGAGACCCAGTACTTC. Translated: CASSSTGEGETQYF.

CDR3 protein: CASTRAGTGNTIYF. In DNA, the CDR3 is TGTGCCAGCACCAGGGCGGGAACTGGAAACACCATATATTTT. The chain employs TRBV6-6 and TRBJ1-3; D is possibly TRBD1 (5 bases). The CDR3 runs to 14 residues. Germline lookup yields CDR1 MNHNY and CDR2 SVGAGI (reference sequence). V shed 7 bases and J shed 2 bases, with 12 bases lying between them.

The CDR3 reads CASSIKGQGTGELFF. DNA for the CDR3: TGTGCCAGTAGTATAAAGGGACAGGGAACCGGGGAGCTGTTTTTT. The chain uses TRBV19 and TRBJ2-2, with 9 bases that match TRBD1. CDR3 length: 15 amino acids. V was pared by 2 bases and J by 5 bases, with 3 bases of the junction left unmatched. Germline lookup yields CDR1 LNHDA and CDR2 SQIVND (reference sequence).

The chain carries TRBV28 and TRBJ2-4; the D gene is possibly TRBD1 (6 bases). The CDR3 extends over 16 amino acids. Deletions cut 6 bases from V and 5 bases from J, with 20 bases between. CDR1 is MDHEN and CDR2 is SYDVKM in the germline V gene. For the CDR3, the DNA is TGTGCCAGCAGCTCAAATAACAGGGAATTGGAAAACATTCAGTACTTC. It specifies CASSSNNRELENIQYF. The full variable domain, rest sourced from reference TRBV28 and TRBJ2-4, is DVKVTQSSRYLVKRTGEKVFLECVQDMDHENMFWYRQDPGLGLRLIYFSYDVKMKEKGDIPEGYSVSREKKERFSLILESASTNQTSMYLCASSSNNRELENIQYFGAGTRLSVL.

This chain links TRBV4-1 with TRBJ2-5; 11 nucleotides line up with TRBD1. Germline CDR1 is MGHRA and CDR2 is YSYEKL. The trim removed 1 base at V and 7 bases at J, leaving 5 bases unmatched. The CDR3 covers 15 residues. For the CDR3, the DNA is TGCGCCAGCAGCCAAGGGACAGGGGGCTGGGGGACCCAGTACTTC. It is translated as CASSQGTGGWGTQYF.

The chain carries TRBV20-1 and TRBJ2-1, with D unclear. V shed 4 bases and J shed 8 bases, with 6 bases lying between them. The germline CDR1 and CDR2 sequences are DFQATT and SNEGSKA (reference sequence). This CDR3 is built from 10 residues. The CDR3 nucleotides read TGCAGTGCTATAAGGCATGAGCAGTTCTTC. Translation: CSAIRHEQFF.

CDR3 nucleotides: TGTGCCAGCAGCTCTTGGACAGGGACCTACGAGCAGTACTTC. Its protein product is CASSSWTGTYEQYF. This rearrangement joins TRBV5-6 to TRBJ2-7; 8 bases line up with TRBD1. The CDR3 runs 14 residues. Germline assignment: CDR1 SGHDT and CDR2 YYEEEE. The trim removed 3 bases at V and 2 bases at J, leaving 4 bases unmatched.

CDR3 protein: CSVEGASYEQYF. The CDR3 nucleotides read TGCAGCGTTGAAGGGGCCTCCTACGAGCAGTACTTC. J is TRBJ2-7 and V is TRBV29-1; unclear D gene. The CDR3 is made up of 12 amino acids. The V gene's germline CDR1 is SQVTM and CDR2 ANQGSEA. Trimming left V 1 base short and J 0 bases short, with 4 bases between.

The chain recombines TRBV6-2 or TRBV6-3 with TRBJ1-1, with D uncertain. CDR1 MNHEY and CDR2 SVGEGT come from the germline V gene. The germline V and J ends were trimmed by 6 bases and 5 bases, with 7 bases remaining between them. The CDR3 sequence is 11 residues long. The CDR3 sequence is CASSMGTEAFF. Here the CDR3 DNA reads TGTGCCAGCAGCATGGGGACTGAAGCTTTCTTT.

This rearrangement joins TRBV5-5 to TRBJ2-7; weak D call: TRBD1 (5 bases). CDR3 size: 14 residues. Trimming removed 2 bases from V and 2 bases from J, with 11 bases in between. Germline V CDR1 and CDR2: SGHKS, YYEKEE (reference sequence). The CDR3 bases are TGTGCCAGCAGCTTCTACAGGTCAACCTACGAGCAGTACTTC. It yields the protein CASSFYRSTYEQYF.

This chain joins TRBV10-3 and TRBJ2-3, with 7 bases aligning to TRBD1. Germline CDR1 ENHRY, CDR2 SYGVKD. This CDR3 contains 14 residues. Trimming took 7 bases from V and 1 from J; bases not matched to a gene: 5. The CDR3: CAITAGQGTDTQYF. The CDR3 DNA reads TGTGCCATCACCGCCGGACAGGGCACAGATACGCAGTATTTT.

The chain combines TRBV6-5 with TRBJ1-4, with 7 nucleotides matching TRBD1. From germline, CDR1 is MNHEY and CDR2 SVGAGI. Germline trimming cut 7 bases from V and 8 bases from J; bases unmatched to any gene: 10. The CDR3 runs 14 residues. The CDR3 DNA reads as TGTGCCAGCAACCAACGACAGGGTACGGAAAAACTGTTTTTT. It specifies CASNQRQGTEKLFF.

CDR3 in amino acids: CASSLEPHRTGKNEKLFF. The CDR3 DNA sequence: TGTGCCAGCAGCTTAGAACCCCACAGAACCGGGAAGAATGAAAAACTGTTTTTT. V gene TRBV11-3 combines with J gene TRBJ1-4, with D unclear. This CDR3 region has 18 residues. The V and J ends lost 0 bases and 5 bases respectively, with 19 bases between them. Germline CDR1 and CDR2: SGHNT and YENEEA.

The gene calls are TRBV27 and TRBJ2-5, with D perhaps being TRBD1 or TRBD2 (5 bases each). V lost 3 bases and J 5 bases, leaving 13 bases between the germline ends. The CDR3 covers 14 residues. The germline V gene has CDR1 MNHEY and CDR2 SMNVEV (reference sequence). The CDR3 DNA reads as TGTGCCAGCAGTTTTTGGGGGATTGGGGAGACCCAGTACTTC. Its protein product is CASSFWGIGETQYF.

The rearrangement links TRBV28 to TRBJ1-2; maybe TRBD1 (5 bases). V was trimmed by 2 bases and J by 9 bases, leaving 13 bases between them. CDR1 is MDHEN and CDR2 is SYDVKM in the germline V gene. This CDR3 has 13 residues. The CDR3 spells CASSLRGGDRYTF. As DNA, the CDR3 is TGTGCCAGCAGTTTAAGGGGCGGGGACCGCTACACCTTC.

The gene calls are TRBV12-3 or TRBV12-4 and TRBJ2-7; D is uncertain. The CDR3 length is 13 residues. Trimming took off 1 base at V and 2 bases at J, with 6 bases between the two ends. The CDR3 DNA follows: TGTGCCAGCAGTTTAGACAGTGCCTACGAGCAGTACTTC. Encoded protein: CASSLDSAYEQYF.

The rearrangement uses TRBV18 and TRBJ2-1; 11 bases align to TRBD2. This CDR3 is 16 amino acids long. Trimming at V came to 0 bases and at J to 4 bases, leaving 2 bases not matched to a gene. The germline CDR1 and CDR2 sequences are KGHSH and LQKENI. CDR3 loop: CASSPPRTSGYNEQFF. CDR3 in DNA: TGTGCCAGCTCACCACCAAGGACTAGCGGGTACAATGAGCAGTTCTTC.

The rearrangement joins TRBV11-3 to TRBJ2-7; 8 bases are shared with TRBD2. The CDR3 has 16 residues. With V trimmed by 5 bases and J by 3 bases, 12 bases remained unmatched. CDR1 is SGHNT, CDR2 YENEEA, per germline. CDR3 protein: CASSPNTGTSLYEQYF. The CDR3, as DNA: TGTGCCAGCAGCCCTAATACCGGGACTAGTCTCTACGAGCAGTACTTC.

The chain is built from TRBV11-2 and TRBJ2-5; perhaps TRBD1 as D (5 bases). Trimming removed 7 bases from V and 2 bases from J, with 5 bases in between. CDR1 is SGHAT, CDR2 FQNNGV, per germline. The CDR3 sequence is 11 residues long. The CDR3 nucleotides are TGTGCCAGCAAGGGGCAAGAGACCCAGTACTTC. Translation: CASKGQETQYF.

V usage is TRBV28 and J usage is TRBJ2-4, with D maybe TRBD2 (5 bases). This CDR3 has 14 amino acids. From germline, CDR1 is MDHEN and CDR2 SYDVKM. Trimming took off 1 base at V and 1 base at J, with 5 bases between the two ends. The CDR3 is CASSLSGAKNIQYF. CDR3 coding DNA: TGTGCCAGCAGTTTATCGGGGGCCAAAAACATTCAGTACTTC. The full variable domain, rest sourced from reference TRBV28 and TRBJ2-4, is DVKVTQSSRYLVKRTGEKVFLECVQDMDHENMFWYRQDPGLGLRLIYFSYDVKMKEKGDIPEGYSVSREKKERFSLILESASTNQTSMYLCASSLSGAKNIQYFGAGTRLSVL.